Following are 18 T cell receptor beta chains from one sample sequenced in a study of cytomegalovirus exposure and HLA in healthy donors. The PCR employed 60 Vbeta primers together with 13 Jbeta primers. Some clones are missing from TCRdb's copy, which holds only in-frame ones; the method was immunoSEQ multiplex PCR. This table holds about 140,000 clones, about 75% found once. Sequenced input: PBMCs. Receptors originate from a man aged 18 to 35 in good health and CMV-seropositive.

This clone was seen a single time. This rearrangement joins TRBV7-9 to TRBJ2-7; perhaps TRBD2 as D (6 bases). The CDR3 consists of 16 residues. Germline assignment: CDR1 SEHNR and CDR2 FQNEAQ (reference sequence). V was trimmed by 3 bases and J by 2 bases, leaving 17 bases between them. CDR3 protein: CASSLPWRDATYEQYF. The CDR3 coding sequence is TGTGCCAGCAGCTTGCCGTGGCGGGACGCGACCTACGAGCAGTACTTC.

The chain is built from TRBV2 and TRBJ1-1; a possible D gene is TRBD1 (5 bases). Trimming cost V 5 bases and J 5 bases, with 9 bases left between them. Germline V lookup: CDR1 SNHLY, CDR2 FYNNEI. This CDR3 spans 12 amino acids. The CDR3 nucleotides are TGTGCCAGCAGTCGCAGGGATACTGAAGCTTTCTTT. Protein: CASSRRDTEAFF. Using reference TRBV2 and TRBJ1-1 for the parts outside the CDR3, the full variable domain is EPEVTQTPSHQVTQMGQEVILRCVPISNHLYFYWYRQILGQKVEFLVSFYNNEISEKSEIFDDQFSVERPDGSNFTLKIRSTKLEDSAMYFCASSRRDTEAFFGQGTRLTVV.

The chain is built from TRBV6-1 and TRBJ1-5; possibly TRBD1 for D (5 bases). The germline V and J ends were trimmed by 7 bases and 5 bases, with 18 bases remaining between them. The CDR3 has 15 amino acids. The germline V gene encodes CDR1 MNHNS and CDR2 SASEGT. This CDR3 is CASKFRGTRDQPQHF. Here the CDR3 DNA reads TGTGCCAGCAAGTTTCGGGGGACCCGCGATCAGCCCCAGCATTTT.

The V call is TRBV9, the J call TRBJ2-5, with 11 bases aligning to TRBD2. CDR3 length equals 15 residues. In germline, CDR1 is SGDLS, CDR2 YYNGEE. Unmatched junction bases numbered 4, after V lost 3 bases and J lost 3 bases. CDR3 DNA: TGTGCCAGCAGCGGACTTAGCGGGAGGGAAGAGACCCAGTACTTC. It translates to CASSGLSGREETQYF.

This sequence joins TRBV7-5 and TRBJ2-5; the table's D call, TRBD2, was not checked against the DNA. TRBV7-5 is flagged as a pseudogene. CDR3 length: 16 residues. The CDR3 DNA follows: TGTGTCAGAAGCTTAGACGCGGGGCGGTACCAAGAGACCCAGTACTTC. Translating gives CVRSLDAGRYQETQYF.

V usage is TRBV21-1 and J usage is TRBJ2-5; the D call in the table, TRBD2, was not verified against the DNA. TRBV21-1 is recorded as a pseudogene. CDR3 length equals 17 residues. The CDR3 DNA follows: TGTGCCAGCAGAAAAAAAGGGGGCGGGAGGAGCGAAGAGACCCAGTACTTC. This encodes CASRKKGGGRSEETQYF.

The chain recombines TRBV10-1 with TRBJ1-1; D not certain. The CDR3 is 13 residues long. V lost 3 bases to trimming and J lost 11 bases, with 16 bases between them. In germline, CDR1 is WNHNN, CDR2 SYGVQD (reference sequence). The DNA for the CDR3 is TGCGCCAGCAGTGAAAGTGCGAGGCCCGAGGCTTTCTTT. Protein product: CASSESARPEAFF.

The J gene is TRBJ2-4, the V gene TRBV13; 9 bases agree with TRBD1. Germline V CDR1 and CDR2: PRHDT, FYEKMQ (reference sequence). This CDR3 spans 21 amino acids. The ends lost 5 bases at V and 0 bases at J; junction bases unmatched: 20. The CDR3 region is CASSTALAGTGWSGAKNIQYF. In nucleotides, the CDR3 is TGTGCCAGCAGCACCGCTTTGGCCGGGACAGGGTGGAGTGGAGCCAAAAACATTCAGTACTTC.

The rearrangement links TRBV5-1 to TRBJ2-5; tentative D call: TRBD1 (6 bases). V dropped 0 bases and J dropped 2 bases, with 11 bases sitting between them. CDR3 size: 15 residues. CDR1 SGHRS and CDR2 YFSETQ come from the germline V gene. The DNA for the CDR3 is TGCGCCAGCAGCTTGGATGGGACATTACAAGAGACCCAGTACTTC. Amino acids: CASSLDGTLQETQYF.

This clone turned up a few times. The chain links TRBV5-1 to TRBJ1-3, with D hard to call. CDR1 is SGHRS, CDR2 YFSETQ, per germline. The CDR3 totals 13 residues. V was pared by 4 bases and J by 8 bases, with 13 bases between. The CDR3 loop is CASSLGSVDTIYF. In nucleotides, the CDR3 is TGCGCCAGCAGCCTGGGGTCGGTAGACACCATATATTTT.

The rearrangement uses TRBV30 and TRBJ1-2; the D gene is possibly TRBD1 (5 bases). The CDR3 contains 13 residues. With 2 bases removed from V and 7 bases from J, the gap between germline ends came to 14 bases. Germline values: CDR1 GTSNPN, CDR2 SVGIG (reference sequence). CDR3 loop: CAWSLRAWSGYTF. In DNA form, the CDR3 reads TGTGCCTGGAGTCTCAGGGCATGGAGTGGCTACACCTTC.

CDR3 bases: TGTGCCACCGGCCGGGGTGCGGGAGGGGCAACCGGGGAGCTGTTTTTT. It codes for CATGRGAGGATGELFF. V and J are TRBV27 and TRBJ2-2, with TRBD2 matching over 9 bases. Looked up from germline, CDR1 is MNHEY and CDR2 is SMNVEV (reference sequence). The V and J ends lost 10 bases and 5 bases, in that order; junction bases with no gene match: 14. The CDR3 covers 16 residues.

V usage is TRBV11-2 and J usage is TRBJ2-1, with 9 bases aligning to TRBD1. Germline CDR1 is SGHAT and CDR2 is FQNNGV. V shed 2 bases, J shed 6 bases, and the junction held 11 bases outside the gene matches. This CDR3 has 17 residues. CDR3 sequence (DNA): TGTGCCAGCAGCTTACGTTACCGGGACAGGGCCCCCAATGAGCAGTTCTTC. It codes for CASSLRYRDRAPNEQFF.

This CDR3 reads CASSPGATGGDTQYF. The CDR3 DNA reads TGTGCCAGCAGCCCAGGTGCTACCGGAGGGGATACGCAGTATTTT. The chain employs TRBV9 and TRBJ2-3; the D gene is possibly TRBD2 (6 bases). CDR1 SGDLS and CDR2 YYNGEE come from the germline V gene. This CDR3 has 15 residues. V dropped 4 bases and J dropped 6 bases, with 18 bases sitting between them.

This rearrangement joins TRBV30 to TRBJ2-7; TRBD2 agrees at 10 bases. V shed 3 bases, J shed 3 bases, and the junction held 8 bases outside the gene matches. This CDR3 has 15 residues. The germline V gene encodes CDR1 GTSNPN and CDR2 SVGIG (reference sequence). As DNA, the CDR3 is TGTGCCTGGAGGAAAGGACTAGCGGACTTCTACGAGCAGTACTTC. Translation: CAWRKGLADFYEQYF. The entire variable domain, with the rest obtained from reference TRBV30 and TRBJ2-7, is as follows: SQTIHQWPATLVQPVGSPLSLECTVEGTSNPNLYWYRQAAGRGLQLLFYSVGIGQISSEVPQNLSASRPQDRQFILSSKKLLLSDSGFYLCAWRKGLADFYEQYFGPGTRLTVT.

The chain is built from TRBV5-8 and TRBJ2-1; 10 nucleotides match TRBD2. V lost 2 bases and J lost 5; bases outside the gene matches: 4. The germline V gene has CDR1 SGHTS and CDR2 YDEGEE. This CDR3 has 15 amino acids. CDR3 sequence: CASSLGTSDNNEQFF. The DNA for the CDR3 is TGTGCCAGCAGCTTAGGGACTAGCGATAACAATGAGCAGTTCTTC.

This clone was observed a handful of times. The chain uses TRBV19 and TRBJ1-5; D remains ambiguous. The germline CDR1 and CDR2 sequences are LNHDA and SQIVND (reference sequence). This CDR3 region has 15 residues. V lost 2 bases and J 1 base, leaving 9 bases between the germline ends. The CDR3 loop is CASSINWASNQPQHF. CDR3 bases: TGTGCCAGTAGTATAAATTGGGCGAGCAATCAGCCCCAGCATTTT.

This chain uses TRBV30 with TRBJ1-6; D is ambiguous. Between the trimmed V and J ends, which lost 2 bases and 8 bases, there was a span of 19 bases. The CDR3 is made up of 16 amino acids. CDR1 is GTSNPN, CDR2 SVGIG, per germline (reference sequence). This chain's CDR3 is CAWSTSPESWDSPLHF. As DNA, the CDR3 is TGTGCCTGGAGTACTAGTCCGGAATCTTGGGATTCACCCCTCCACTTT.